This T cell receptor (beta chain) was captured in a study of follicular helper T cells after annual influenza vaccination. The overall study: Sampling occurred days 0, 7 and 28 after each influenza vaccination. For some subjects, blood spans the 2013-2014, 2014-2015 and 2015-2016 annual vaccinations. Study results and caveats: Day 7 ICOS+CD38+ clones later appeared mostly in ICOS-CD38- cTfh. Successive annual vaccinations recalled a recurrent oligoclonal ICOS+CD38+ cTfh response with influenza-specific clonotypes.

Measured with immunoSEQ multiplex PCR; TCRdb has only the in-frame clones, and not every one. The sample comprises about 12,000 clones, about 80% of which are singletons, and approximately 3.8% rests with the top ten. This clone turned up a few times. The antigen is unknown. The V end lost 6 bases, the J end lost 5 bases, and 19 bases lay between the germline ends. Germline V gene sequence: CDR1 MNHNS, CDR2 SASEGT. This CDR3 comprises 15 residues. Time point of the sample: 2015-2016 season, pre-vaccination. The sample in question was CXCR5+ CD38- circulating T follicular helper cells from blood, obtained on the day of influenza vaccination. Subset here: circulating Tfh, non-naive CD4+CXCR5+PD-1+ (ICOS+CD38+ or ICOS-CD38-). The chain joins TRBV6-1 to TRBJ1-1; D gene ambiguous. The receptor's source is an adult who received the influenza vaccine. CDR3 protein: CASSADHSAGTEAFF. The CDR3 bases are TGTGCCAGCAGCGCCGACCACAGCGCCGGGACTGAAGCTTTCTTT.